This T cell receptor (beta chain) was recovered during a study of long-term antiretroviral therapy in people with HIV. Across the study: First collections came about a decade before the 2015 immediate-ART recommendation. Study conclusions and caveats: Diversity rose after ART but stayed below transplant donor controls.

Survey-level immunoSEQ v3.0 assays were run. This table comes from immunoSEQ multiplex PCR, and its TCRdb copy is limited to in-frame clones, with some not included. The repertoire consists of about 21,000 clones, with roughly 80% occurring once and the leading ten covering nearly 3.5%. As to this clone: The antigen remains unidentified.

This receptor was taken from a woman between 45 and 65 years old with HIV. The specimen was unsorted PBMCs, collected 1.9 years after starting antiretroviral therapy.

Written as DNA, the CDR3 is TGTGCCTGGAGTTCCAGGGGGCAGGGAAACATTCAGTACTTC. This encodes CAWSSRGQGNIQYF. The chain couples TRBV30 to TRBJ2-4; 8 nucleotides match TRBD1. V gave up 2 bases and J gave up 6 bases; unmatched junction bases: 6. The CDR3 is 14 amino acids. CDR1 GTSNPN and CDR2 SVGIG come from the germline V gene (reference sequence). Supplemented by reference TRBV30 and TRBJ2-4, the full variable domain reads SQTIHQWPATLVQPVGSPLSLECTVEGTSNPNLYWYRQAAGRGLQLLFYSVGIGQISSEVPQNLSASRPQDRQFILSSKKLLLSDSGFYLCAWSSRGQGNIQYFGAGTRLSVL.